This TCR beta chain was found in a study of beta chain features in type 1 diabetes. Overall study results and limits: A definitive answer on HLA type influencing TCRB rearrangement was not reached here. Reduced insertions and increased deletions marked VDJ junctions in type 1 diabetes patients.

The investigators reverse transcribed all of the isolated RNA, so they sequenced expressed TCRB transcripts. Generated by immunoSEQ multiplex PCR, the TCRdb table keeps only in-frame clones and is missing some. The sample includes around 19,000 clones, 50% seen only once; the top ten take about 0.45%. Comments on this clone: Its cognate antigen is unknown.

The V gene end was trimmed by 5 bases and the J gene end by 5 bases; junction bases not matched to a gene: 8. The germline V gene encodes CDR1 MNHNY and CDR2 SVGAGI (reference sequence). CDR3 length equals 16 residues. This TCR came from a man between 18 and 35 years old in good health. V and J are TRBV6-6 and TRBJ2-3; 12 bases are shared with TRBD2. Sequenced input: stem cell memory CD4+ T cells from blood. CDR3 DNA: TGTGCCAGCAGTCCATCTAGCGGGGGGGCCGGAGATACGCAGTATTTT. Residues: CASSPSSGGAGDTQYF.